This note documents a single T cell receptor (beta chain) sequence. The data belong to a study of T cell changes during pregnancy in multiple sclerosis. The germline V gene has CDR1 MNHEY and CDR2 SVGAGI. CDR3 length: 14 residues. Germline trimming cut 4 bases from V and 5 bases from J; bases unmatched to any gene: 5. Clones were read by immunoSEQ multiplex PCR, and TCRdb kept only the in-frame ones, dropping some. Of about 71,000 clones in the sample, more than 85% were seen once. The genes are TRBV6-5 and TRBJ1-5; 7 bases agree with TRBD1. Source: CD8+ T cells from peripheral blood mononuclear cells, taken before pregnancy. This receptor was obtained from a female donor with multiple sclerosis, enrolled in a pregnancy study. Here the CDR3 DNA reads TGTGCCAGCAGTTCGACAGGGTCCGATCAGCCCCAGCATTTT. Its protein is CASSSTGSDQPQHF.